Shown below are 24 T cell receptor beta chains from a single sample sequenced in a study of T cells after yellow fever vaccination. TCRdb independently ran MiXCR on the 5' RACE reads; one entry per CDR3 protein. Of around 30,000 distinct CDR3 sequences in the sample, approximately 10% are singletons; the top ten hold 9% to 15%. Sequencing used PBMCs, either bulk or a sorted T-cell subset (CD4+, CD8+, memory, or dextramer-sorted; not recorded which), obtained about 2 weeks after the first yellow fever vaccination. The receptors shown here come from a man between 18 and 29 years old who received the YFV17D yellow fever vaccine.

This clonotype was seen at least ten times. The chain links TRBV27 to TRBJ2-2, with 9 bases identical to TRBD2. Trimming at V came to 6 bases and at J to 4 bases, leaving 6 bases not matched to a gene. The CDR3 extends over 15 amino acids. The germline V gene has CDR1 MNHEY and CDR2 SMNVEV (reference sequence). The CDR3 spells CASRLRGGLTGELFF. DNA of the CDR3: TGTGCCAGCAGGTTGCGGGGGGGCCTCACCGGGGAGCTGTTTTTT.

At least ten counts were recorded for this clonotype. The chain employs TRBV6-2 or TRBV6-3 and TRBJ2-6; D call uncertain. Germline loops: CDR1 MNHEY, CDR2 SVGEGT. This CDR3 has 16 amino acids. Trimming cost V 6 bases and J 2 bases, with 14 bases left between them. CDR3 coding DNA: TGTGCCAGCAGATTCCTCCGGCAGGCTGGGGCCAACGTCCTGACTTTC. As protein: CASRFLRQAGANVLTF.

At least ten counts were recorded for this clonotype. The J gene is TRBJ2-2, the V gene TRBV4-2; possibly TRBD1 for D (7 bases). CDR1 is LGHNA, CDR2 YNFKEQ, per germline. The CDR3 loop spans 15 amino acids. V was shortened by 1 base and J by 7 bases, with 13 bases between the two germline ends. The CDR3 DNA reads TGTGCCAGCAGCCAAGGACAGGGAGGCGACGGGGAGCTGTTTTTT. Amino acid sequence: CASSQGQGGDGELFF.

This chain's CDR3 is CATSDGNYGYTF. The CDR3 DNA reads as TGTGCCACCAGTGACGGAAACTATGGCTACACCTTC. This chain uses TRBV24-1 with TRBJ1-2, with D hard to call. The CDR3 has 12 residues. The V end was cut by 4 bases, the J end by 2 bases, with 4 bases between. Looked up from germline, CDR1 is KGHDR and CDR2 is SFDVKD.

There are many counts of this clonotype. V usage is TRBV7-9 and J usage is TRBJ1-1; weak D call: TRBD1 (5 bases). This CDR3 has 15 residues. Deletions cut 4 bases from V and 3 bases from J, with 15 bases between. Germline V gene sequence: CDR1 SEHNR, CDR2 FQNEAQ (reference sequence). CDR3 bases: TGTGCCAGCAGCTCTCGTGGGACGTTAGACACTGAAGCTTTCTTT. It translates to CASSSRGTLDTEAFF.

This clonotype was counted ten times or more. The chain joins TRBV11-1 to TRBJ2-7; tentatively, D is TRBD1 or TRBD2 (5 bases each). V lost 1 base and J lost 1, with 11 bases in between. This CDR3 is 15 amino acids long. Germline V gives CDR1 SGHAT, CDR2 FQDESV (reference sequence). CDR3 loop: CASSLDRDRSYEQYF. The CDR3 DNA reads as TGTGCCAGCAGCTTAGACCGGGACCGATCCTACGAGCAGTACTTC.

This clonotype was seen at least ten times. The chain couples TRBV29-1 to TRBJ2-2; 11 nucleotides match TRBD1. The CDR3 is made up of 14 amino acids. Germline-derived CDR1 and CDR2 are SQVTM and ANQGSEA. The J segment lost 5 bases and the V segment lost 7 bases, leaving 6 bases of the junction unmatched. CDR3 in DNA: TGCAGCGCCGGGACAGGGGGTGGAACCGGGGAGCTGTTTTTT. It specifies CSAGTGGGTGELFF.

As to this clonotype: Since a much larger clone is just one base distant, this may be a read error. The rearrangement uses TRBV4-2 and TRBJ2-5; D is unresolved. This CDR3 comprises 13 residues. The V and J ends lost 0 bases and 10 bases respectively, with 12 bases between them. Germline values: CDR1 LGHNA, CDR2 YNFKEQ. CDR3 DNA: TGTGCCAGCAGCCAAGAATATTGGCGAGACCAGTACTTC. The encoded protein is CASSQEYWRDQYF.

The sample holds many counts of this clonotype. J is TRBJ2-2 and V is TRBV5-5, with TRBD2 as a possible D gene (6 bases). Germline V gene data show CDR1 as SGHKS and CDR2 as YYEKEE (reference sequence). The CDR3 is 14 amino acids. The V and J ends lost 3 bases and 4 bases respectively, with 10 bases between them. The CDR3 bases are TGTGCCAGCAGCTGGCAGGGAGGCACCGGGGAGCTGTTTTTT. Residues: CASSWQGGTGELFF.

This clonotype was counted a single time. Just one base apart from a much larger clone, this may be a read error. The chain joins TRBV20-1 to TRBJ1-3; D unclear. CDR3 length equals 13 residues. V was pared by 6 bases and J by 0 bases, with 9 bases between. Germline V gives CDR1 DFQATT, CDR2 SNEGSKA (reference sequence). DNA for the CDR3: TGCAGTGCCTGGGTGAGCTCTGGAAACACCATATATTTT. As protein: CSAWVSSGNTIYF.

This clonotype was found many times. This sequence joins TRBV7-9 and TRBJ2-1; D is unresolved. Germline CDR1 is SEHNR and CDR2 is FQNEAQ (reference sequence). The germline V and J ends were trimmed by 1 base and 10 bases, with 8 bases remaining between them. The CDR3 is 12 residues long. DNA of the CDR3: TGTGCCAGCAGCTTAGTAGGTCCCGAGCAGTTCTTC. Translation: CASSLVGPEQFF.

This clonotype was seen only a few times. The chain combines TRBV7-2 with TRBJ2-2, with unresolved D. From germline, CDR1 is SGHTA and CDR2 FQGNSA. This CDR3 comprises 16 residues. Trimming removed 1 base from V and 0 bases from J, with 9 bases in between. CDR3 in DNA: TGTGCCAGCAGCTTAGTCGCCCAACCGAACACCGGGGAGCTGTTTTTT. Its translation is CASSLVAQPNTGELFF.

This clonotype occurred many times. This chain joins TRBV20-1 and TRBJ1-6; D possibly corresponds to TRBD1 (6 bases). V lost 1 base to trimming and J lost 9 bases, with 16 bases between them. Germline V CDR1 and CDR2: DFQATT, SNEGSKA (reference sequence). This CDR3 contains 15 residues. CDR3 nucleotides: TGCAGTGCTAGAGTTCAACAGGGTGTTGGTTCACCCCTCCACTTT. Translation: CSARVQQGVGSPLHF.

This clonotype was seen ten or more times. The V gene is TRBV12-3 or TRBV12-4, the J gene TRBJ2-3, with D possibly TRBD1 on 8 matching bases. The CDR3 covers 15 residues. V lost 7 bases to trimming and J lost 4 bases, with 18 bases between them. The CDR3 region has the DNA TGTGCCAGCAACCCCACAGGGGGGGGGCCAGATACGCAGTATTTT. Amino acid sequence: CASNPTGGGPDTQYF.

This clonotype was recorded at least ten times. The chain joins TRBV12-3 or TRBV12-4 to TRBJ1-1; D remains unclear. This CDR3 has 13 residues. The ends were cut back, 6 bases at V and 4 bases at J, with 12 bases in the middle. The DNA for the CDR3 is TGTGCCAGCAGCCCAGAGGTCGGCACTGAAGCTTTCTTT. Translation: CASSPEVGTEAFF.

Points on this clonotype: A read error may be the cause here, since a much bigger clone is one base away. The rearrangement joins TRBV11-2 to TRBJ2-5; 10 bases are shared with TRBD1. After removal of 9 bases from V and 5 bases from J, the junction contained 9 bases not matched to a gene. CDR1 and CDR2 (germline): SGHAT, FQNNGV. This CDR3 contains 14 residues. The CDR3 spells CARSRQGARETQYF. CDR3 nucleotide sequence: TGTGCCAGGAGTAGACAGGGGGCCCGGGAGACCCAGTACTTC.

This clonotype came up many times. The chain joins TRBV5-1 to TRBJ2-6; D remains ambiguous. Trimming took 3 bases from V and 2 from J, leaving 18 bases between them. The CDR3 covers 18 residues. Germline V gene lookup returns CDR1 SGHRS and CDR2 YFSETQ. CDR3 nucleotide sequence: TGCGCCAGCAGCTGGATGAATAGTATGGGCCCTGGGGCCAACGTCCTGACTTTC. Its protein is CASSWMNSMGPGANVLTF.

This clonotype has at least ten counts. V is TRBV5-1 and J is TRBJ1-6, with 7 positions matching TRBD1. CDR1 and CDR2 (germline): SGHRS, YFSETQ. J lost 0 bases, V lost 1 base, and 7 bases had no gene match. CDR3 length equals 18 residues. CDR3 DNA sequence: TGCGCCAGCAGCTTGAACTGGGGACAGAGCTCCTATAATTCACCCCTCCACTTT. Translating it yields CASSLNWGQSSYNSPLHF.

At least ten counts were recorded for this clonotype. The rearrangement joins TRBV5-1 to TRBJ2-7, with D possibly being TRBD2 (5 bases). Germline V gene data show CDR1 as SGHRS and CDR2 as YFSETQ. V lost 4 bases to trimming and J lost 2 bases, with 13 bases between them. This CDR3 region has 14 residues. The chain's CDR3 is CASSSTRATYEQYF. For the CDR3, the DNA is TGCGCCAGCAGCAGCACGAGGGCCACCTACGAGCAGTACTTC.

This clonotype has a count of ten or more. In DNA, the CDR3 is TGTGCCAGCAGCTTAAGCGGGGGGGTGACCGGGGAGCTGTTTTTT. Translated: CASSLSGGVTGELFF. The J gene is TRBJ2-2, the V gene TRBV7-8, with 10 bases identical to TRBD2. CDR1 and CDR2 from the germline V gene are SGHVS and FQNEAQ. The ends lost 2 bases at V and 5 bases at J; junction bases unmatched: 2. The CDR3 runs to 15 residues. The whole variable domain, filled in from reference TRBV7-8 and TRBJ2-2, reads GAGVSQSPRYKVAKRGQDVALRCDPISGHVSLFWYQQALGQGPEFLTYFQNEAQLDKSGLPSDRFFAERPEGSVSTLKIQRTQQEDSAVYLCASSLSGGVTGELFFGEGSRLTVL.

By frequency in the sample, this clonotype is medium-sized. In DNA form, the CDR3 reads TGTGCCAGCAGCCCCCCTTGGGGCTCGACTAACTATGGCTACACCTTC. Its translation: CASSPPWGSTNYGYTF. This chain connects TRBV7-2 to TRBJ1-2; maybe TRBD1 (5 bases). Trimming removed 5 bases at V and 0 bases at J, with 16 bases between. The CDR3 has 16 amino acids. CDR1 is SGHTA and CDR2 is FQGNSA in the germline V gene. Full variable domain (remainder filled in from reference TRBV7-2 and TRBJ1-2): GAGVSQSPSNKVTEKGKDVELRCDPISGHTALYWYRQSLGQGLEFLIYFQGNSAPDKSGLPSDRFSAERTGGSVSTLTIQRTQQEDSAVYLCASSPPWGSTNYGYTFGSGTRLTVV.

This chain joins TRBV4-1 and TRBJ1-5, with D possibly TRBD1 on 5 matching bases. Trimming pared 3 bases from V and 0 bases from J, leaving 9 bases between. This CDR3 is 15 amino acids long. From germline, CDR1 is MGHRA and CDR2 YSYEKL. The CDR3 loop is CASSHRDVSNQPQHF. CDR3 in DNA: TGCGCCAGCAGCCACCGGGACGTTAGCAATCAGCCCCAGCATTTT.

This clonotype was recorded many times. This rearrangement joins TRBV28 to TRBJ2-7, with D possibly matching TRBD2 (7 bases). Trimming cost V 5 bases and J 3 bases, with 17 bases left between them. The CDR3 length is 15 residues. Germline lookup yields CDR1 MDHEN and CDR2 SYDVKM. The CDR3 reads CASSPRGAGSYEQYV. In nucleotides, the CDR3 is TGTGCCAGCAGTCCCCGGGGGGCGGGTAGCTACGAGCAGTACGTC.

The rearrangement links TRBV7-2 to TRBJ2-5; 13 bases map to TRBD2. This CDR3 contains 16 residues. In germline, CDR1 is SGHTA, CDR2 FQGNSA. J lost 7 bases, V lost 5 bases, and 10 bases had no gene match. The DNA of the CDR3 is TGTGCCAGCAGCCCCCGGACTAGCGGGGGCGACTTGACCCAGTACTTC. This translates into CASSPRTSGGDLTQYF.